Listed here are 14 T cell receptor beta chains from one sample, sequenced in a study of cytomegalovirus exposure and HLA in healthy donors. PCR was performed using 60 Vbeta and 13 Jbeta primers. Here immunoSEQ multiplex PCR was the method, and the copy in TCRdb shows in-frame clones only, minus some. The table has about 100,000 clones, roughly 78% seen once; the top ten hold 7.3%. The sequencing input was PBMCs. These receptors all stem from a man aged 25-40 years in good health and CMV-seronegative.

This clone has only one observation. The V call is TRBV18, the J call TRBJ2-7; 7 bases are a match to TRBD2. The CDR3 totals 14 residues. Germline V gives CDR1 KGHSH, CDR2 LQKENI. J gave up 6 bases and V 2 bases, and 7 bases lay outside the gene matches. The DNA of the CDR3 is TGTGCCAGCTCACCATCGGGCCCGGGAGGCGAGCAGTACTTC. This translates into CASSPSGPGGEQYF. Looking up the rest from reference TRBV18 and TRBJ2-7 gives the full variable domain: NAGVMQNPRHLVRRRGQEARLRCSPMKGHSHVYWYRQLPEEGLKFMVYLQKENIIDESGMPKERFSAEFPKEGPSILRIQQVVRGDSAAYFCASSPSGPGGEQYFGPGTRLTVT.

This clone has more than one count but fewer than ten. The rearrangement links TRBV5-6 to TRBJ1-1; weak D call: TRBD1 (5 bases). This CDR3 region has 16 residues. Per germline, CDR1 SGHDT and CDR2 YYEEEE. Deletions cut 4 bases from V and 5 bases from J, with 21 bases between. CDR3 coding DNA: TGTGCCAGCAGCCCAGAGTTAGGGGCCGGAGGGACTGAAGCTTTCTTT. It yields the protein CASSPELGAGGTEAFF.

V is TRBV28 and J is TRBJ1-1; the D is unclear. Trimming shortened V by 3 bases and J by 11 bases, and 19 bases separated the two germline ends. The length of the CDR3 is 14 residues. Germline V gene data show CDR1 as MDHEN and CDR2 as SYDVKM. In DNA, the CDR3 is TGTGCCAGCAGTTTGTCATCACAGTTCCAAAGGGCTTTCTTT. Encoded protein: CASSLSSQFQRAFF. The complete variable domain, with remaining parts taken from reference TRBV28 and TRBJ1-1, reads DVKVTQSSRYLVKRTGEKVFLECVQDMDHENMFWYRQDPGLGLRLIYFSYDVKMKEKGDIPEGYSVSREKKERFSLILESASTNQTSMYLCASSLSSQFQRAFFGQGTRLTVV.

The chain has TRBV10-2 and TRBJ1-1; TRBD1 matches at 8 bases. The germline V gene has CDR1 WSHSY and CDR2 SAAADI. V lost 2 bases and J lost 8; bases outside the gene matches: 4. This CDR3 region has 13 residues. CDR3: CASSEPGDREAFF. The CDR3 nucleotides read TGCGCCAGCAGTGAGCCGGGGGACAGGGAAGCTTTCTTT.

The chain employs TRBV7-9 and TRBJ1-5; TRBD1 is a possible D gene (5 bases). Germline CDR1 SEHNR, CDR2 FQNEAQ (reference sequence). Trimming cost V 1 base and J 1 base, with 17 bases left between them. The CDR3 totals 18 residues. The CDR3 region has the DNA TGTGCCAGCAGCTTAGTTGGGGTGGGGGGAAGAAGCAATCAGCCCCAGCATTTT. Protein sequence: CASSLVGVGGRSNQPQHF.

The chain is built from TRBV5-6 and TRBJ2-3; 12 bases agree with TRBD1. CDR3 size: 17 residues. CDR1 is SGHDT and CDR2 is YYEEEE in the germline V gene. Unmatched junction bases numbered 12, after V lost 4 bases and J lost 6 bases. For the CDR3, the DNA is TGTGCCAGCAGCCCGGCCCCGGGACAGGGGGCGGCGGATACGCAGTATTTT. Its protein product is CASSPAPGQGAADTQYF.

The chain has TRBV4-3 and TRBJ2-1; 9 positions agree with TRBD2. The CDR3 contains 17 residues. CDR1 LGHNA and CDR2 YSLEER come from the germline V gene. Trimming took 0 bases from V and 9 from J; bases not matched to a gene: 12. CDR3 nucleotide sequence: TGCGCCAGCAGCCAAGAAGGATGGCGGGGGGGCCGGGGTGAGCAGTTCTTC. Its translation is CASSQEGWRGGRGEQFF.

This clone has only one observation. CDR3 amino acids: CASSYGTGSYTGELFF. The CDR3 DNA follows: TGTGCCAGCAGTTACGGGACAGGGTCGTACACCGGGGAGCTGTTTTTT. V gene TRBV6-5 combines with J gene TRBJ2-2; 9 bases agree with TRBD1. The CDR3 covers 16 residues. Germline V CDR1 and CDR2: MNHEY, SVGAGI. With 2 bases clipped from V and 3 bases from J, the junction kept 4 bases outside the gene matches.

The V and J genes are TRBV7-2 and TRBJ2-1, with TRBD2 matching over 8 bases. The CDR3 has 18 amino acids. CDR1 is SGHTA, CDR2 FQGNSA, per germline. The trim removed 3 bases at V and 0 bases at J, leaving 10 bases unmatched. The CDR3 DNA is TGTGCCAGCAGCTTTTCGCTACTAGCGGTAAGCTCCTACAATGAGCAGTTCTTC. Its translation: CASSFSLLAVSSYNEQFF.

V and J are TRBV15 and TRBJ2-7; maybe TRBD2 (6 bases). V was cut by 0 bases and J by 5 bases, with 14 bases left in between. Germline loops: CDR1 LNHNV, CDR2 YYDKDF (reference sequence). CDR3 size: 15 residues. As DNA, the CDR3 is TGTGCCACCAGCAGAGATTTCGGAGGGAGCCACGAGCAGTACTTC. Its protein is CATSRDFGGSHEQYF.

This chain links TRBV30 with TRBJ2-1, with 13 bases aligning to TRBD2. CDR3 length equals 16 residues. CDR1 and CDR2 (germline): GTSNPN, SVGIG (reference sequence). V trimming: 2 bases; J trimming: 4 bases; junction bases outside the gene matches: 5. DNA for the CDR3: TGTGCCTGGAGTATACGGACTAGCGGGAGATACAATGAGCAGTTCTTC. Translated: CAWSIRTSGRYNEQFF.

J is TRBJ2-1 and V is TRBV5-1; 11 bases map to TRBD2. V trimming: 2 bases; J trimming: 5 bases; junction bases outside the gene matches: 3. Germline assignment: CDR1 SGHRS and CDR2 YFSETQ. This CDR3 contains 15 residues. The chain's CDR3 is CASSFLAGGNNEQFF. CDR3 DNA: TGCGCCAGCAGCTTCTTAGCGGGAGGGAACAATGAGCAGTTCTTC.

The CDR3, as DNA: TGTGCCAGCCGAGGCGGGGAGCTGTTTTTT. This gives the protein CASRGGELFF. The chain uses TRBV2 and TRBJ2-2; D not certain. Germline CDR1 SNHLY, CDR2 FYNNEI. Trimming pared 8 bases from V and 7 bases from J, leaving 5 bases between. CDR3 length: 10 amino acids.

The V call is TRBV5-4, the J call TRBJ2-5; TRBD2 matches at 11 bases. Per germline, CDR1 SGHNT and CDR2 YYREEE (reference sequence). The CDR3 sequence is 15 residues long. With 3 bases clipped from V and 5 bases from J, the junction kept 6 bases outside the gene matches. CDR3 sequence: CASSYSGGAGETQYF. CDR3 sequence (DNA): TGTGCCAGCAGCTATAGCGGGGGGGCCGGGGAGACCCAGTACTTC.